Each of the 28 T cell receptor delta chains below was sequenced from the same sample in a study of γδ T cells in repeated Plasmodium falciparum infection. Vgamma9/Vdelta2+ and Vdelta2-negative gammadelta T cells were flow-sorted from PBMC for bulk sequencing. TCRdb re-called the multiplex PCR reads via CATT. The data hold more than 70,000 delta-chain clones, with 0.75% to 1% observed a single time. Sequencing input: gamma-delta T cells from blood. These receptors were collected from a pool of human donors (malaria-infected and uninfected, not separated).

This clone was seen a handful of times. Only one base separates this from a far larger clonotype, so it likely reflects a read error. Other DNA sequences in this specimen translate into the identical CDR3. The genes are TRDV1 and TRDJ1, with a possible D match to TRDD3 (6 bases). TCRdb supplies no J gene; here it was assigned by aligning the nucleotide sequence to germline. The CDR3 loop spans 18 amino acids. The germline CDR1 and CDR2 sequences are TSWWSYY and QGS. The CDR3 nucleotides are TGTGCTCTCGGGGATCTTAACTGGCCTCACAAGTACACCGATAAACTCATCTTT. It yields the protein CALGDLNWPHKYTDKLIF.

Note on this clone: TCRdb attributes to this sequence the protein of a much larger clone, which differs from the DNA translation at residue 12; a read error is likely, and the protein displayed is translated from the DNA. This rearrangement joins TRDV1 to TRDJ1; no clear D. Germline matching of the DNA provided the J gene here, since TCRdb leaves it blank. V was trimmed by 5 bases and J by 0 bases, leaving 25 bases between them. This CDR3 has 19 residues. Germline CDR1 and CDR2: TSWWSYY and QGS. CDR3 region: CALGRQPIPPIRYTDKLIF. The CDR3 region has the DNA TGTGCTCTTGGGAGGCAGCCCATCCCGCCCATCAGGTACACCGATAAACTCATCTTT.

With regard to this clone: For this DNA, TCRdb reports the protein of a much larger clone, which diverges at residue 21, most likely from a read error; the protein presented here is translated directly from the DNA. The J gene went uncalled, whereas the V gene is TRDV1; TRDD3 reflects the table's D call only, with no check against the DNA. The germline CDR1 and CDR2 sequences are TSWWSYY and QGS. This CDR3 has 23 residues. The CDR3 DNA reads TGTGCTCTTGGGGAAGGTTCTTTCCCTTCGTTCGTACTGGGGGATGGATACACCGATAAACCCATCTTT. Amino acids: CALGEGSFPSFVLGDGYTDKPIF.

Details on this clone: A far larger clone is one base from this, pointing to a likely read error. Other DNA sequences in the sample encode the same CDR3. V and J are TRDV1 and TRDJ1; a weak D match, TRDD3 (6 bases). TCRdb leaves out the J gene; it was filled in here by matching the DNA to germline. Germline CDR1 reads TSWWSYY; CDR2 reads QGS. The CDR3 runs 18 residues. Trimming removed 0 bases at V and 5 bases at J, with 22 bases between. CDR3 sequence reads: CALGELVSLTGGRDKLIF. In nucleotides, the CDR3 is TGTGCTCTTGGGGAACTAGTATCCCTCACCGGGGGACGAGATAAACTCATCTTT.

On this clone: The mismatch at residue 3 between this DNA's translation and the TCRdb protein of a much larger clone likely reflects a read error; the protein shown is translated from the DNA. CDR3 coding DNA: TGTGCCCGTGACACCCTGGGGGTCGGTCACACCGATAAACTCATCTTT. It specifies CARDTLGVGHTDKLIF. V is TRDV2 and J is TRDJ1, with 7 bases matching TRDD3. No J gene is reported in TCRdb; it was inferred here by comparing the DNA with germline. Germline CDR1 GEAIGNYY, CDR2 EKD. This CDR3 comprises 16 residues.

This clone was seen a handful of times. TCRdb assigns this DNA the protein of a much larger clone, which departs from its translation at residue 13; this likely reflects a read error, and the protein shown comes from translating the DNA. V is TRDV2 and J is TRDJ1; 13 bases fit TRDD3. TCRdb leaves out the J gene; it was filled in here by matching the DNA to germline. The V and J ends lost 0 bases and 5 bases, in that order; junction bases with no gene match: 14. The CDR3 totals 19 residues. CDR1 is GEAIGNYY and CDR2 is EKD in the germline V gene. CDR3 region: CACDTLTDWGIRATDKLIF. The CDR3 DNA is TGTGCCTGTGACACCCTTACCGACTGGGGGATACGAGCCACAGATAAACTCATCTTT.

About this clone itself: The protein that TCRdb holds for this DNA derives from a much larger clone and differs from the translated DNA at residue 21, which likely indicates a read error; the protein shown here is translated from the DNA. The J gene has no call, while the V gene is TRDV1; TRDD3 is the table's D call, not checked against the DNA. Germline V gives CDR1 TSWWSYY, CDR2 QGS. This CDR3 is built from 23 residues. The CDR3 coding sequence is TGTGCTCTTGGGGCCCCGTTTCCTACTAACTACCCTCTTGACTGGGGACCACACACTAAACCCATCTTT. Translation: CALGAPFPTNYPLDWGPHTKPIF.

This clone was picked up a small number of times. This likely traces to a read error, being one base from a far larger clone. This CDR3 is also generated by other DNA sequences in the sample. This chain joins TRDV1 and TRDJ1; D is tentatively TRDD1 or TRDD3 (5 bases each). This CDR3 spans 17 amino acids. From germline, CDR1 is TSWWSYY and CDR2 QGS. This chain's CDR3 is CALGEITAFTVLYKLIF. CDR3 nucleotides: TGTGCTCTCGGGGAAATTACGGCCTTTACTGTATTGTATAAACTCATCTTT.

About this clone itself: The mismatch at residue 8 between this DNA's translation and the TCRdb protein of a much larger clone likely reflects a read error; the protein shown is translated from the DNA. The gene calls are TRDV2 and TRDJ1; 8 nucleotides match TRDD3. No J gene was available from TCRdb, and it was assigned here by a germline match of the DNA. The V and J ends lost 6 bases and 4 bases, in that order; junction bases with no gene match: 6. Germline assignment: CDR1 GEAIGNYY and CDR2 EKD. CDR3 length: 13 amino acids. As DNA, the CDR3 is TGTGCCTGTCAACTGGGGGGGGACGATAAACTCATCTTT. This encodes CACQLGGDDKLIF.

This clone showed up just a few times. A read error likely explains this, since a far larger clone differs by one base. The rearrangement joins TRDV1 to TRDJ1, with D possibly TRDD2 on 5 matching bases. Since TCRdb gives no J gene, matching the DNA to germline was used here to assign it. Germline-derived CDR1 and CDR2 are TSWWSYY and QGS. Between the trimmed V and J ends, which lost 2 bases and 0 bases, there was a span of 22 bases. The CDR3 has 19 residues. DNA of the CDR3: TGTGCTCTTGGGGAAGGCCTCCTAGGACTGTATCGGTACACCGATAAACTCATCTTT. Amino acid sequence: CALGEGLLGLYRYTDKLIF.

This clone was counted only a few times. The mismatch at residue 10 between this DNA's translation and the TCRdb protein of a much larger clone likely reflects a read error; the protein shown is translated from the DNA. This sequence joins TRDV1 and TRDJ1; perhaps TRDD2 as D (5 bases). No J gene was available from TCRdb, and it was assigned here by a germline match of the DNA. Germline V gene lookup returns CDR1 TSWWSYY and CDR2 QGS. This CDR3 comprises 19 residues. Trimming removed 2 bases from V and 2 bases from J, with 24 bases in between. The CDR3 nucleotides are TGTGCTCTTGGGGAATCGGGGCCCCCGGCCGTCCTTCAAACCGATAAACTCATCTTT. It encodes CALGESGPPAVLQTDKLIF.

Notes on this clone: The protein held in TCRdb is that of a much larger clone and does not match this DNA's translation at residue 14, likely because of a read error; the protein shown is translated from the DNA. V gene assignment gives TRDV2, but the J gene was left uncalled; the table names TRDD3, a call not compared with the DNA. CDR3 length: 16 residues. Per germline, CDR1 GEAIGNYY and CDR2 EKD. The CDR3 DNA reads TGTGCCTGTGACACCGTGGGGGATACGGAGCCCGATAAACACATCTTT. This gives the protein CACDTVGDTEPDKHIF.

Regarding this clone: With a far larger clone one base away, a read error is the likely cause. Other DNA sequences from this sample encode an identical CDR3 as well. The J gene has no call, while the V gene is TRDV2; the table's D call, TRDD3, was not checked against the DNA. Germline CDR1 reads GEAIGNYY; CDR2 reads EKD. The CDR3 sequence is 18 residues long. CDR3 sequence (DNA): TGTGCCTGTGACACCGTACTGGGGGATACGCGCAAGACCGATAAACTTATCTTT. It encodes CACDTVLGDTRKTDKLIF.

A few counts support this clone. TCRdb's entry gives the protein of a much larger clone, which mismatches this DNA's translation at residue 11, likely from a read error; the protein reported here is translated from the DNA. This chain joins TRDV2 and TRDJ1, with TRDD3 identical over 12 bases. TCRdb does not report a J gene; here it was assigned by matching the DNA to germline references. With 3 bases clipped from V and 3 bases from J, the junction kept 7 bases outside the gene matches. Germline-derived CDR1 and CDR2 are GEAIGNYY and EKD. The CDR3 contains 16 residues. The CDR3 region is CACDPLLGDTADKLIF. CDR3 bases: TGTGCCTGTGACCCATTACTGGGGGATACTGCCGATAAACTCATCTTT.

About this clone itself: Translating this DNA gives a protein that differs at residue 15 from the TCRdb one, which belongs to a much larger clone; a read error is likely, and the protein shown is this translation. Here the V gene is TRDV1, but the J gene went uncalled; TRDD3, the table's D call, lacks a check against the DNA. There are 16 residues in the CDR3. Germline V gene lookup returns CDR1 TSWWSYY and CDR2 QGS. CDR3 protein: CALGGLTGDPGDKLTF. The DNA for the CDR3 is TGTGCTCTTGGGGGACTTACTGGGGACCCTGGGGATAAACTCACCTTT.

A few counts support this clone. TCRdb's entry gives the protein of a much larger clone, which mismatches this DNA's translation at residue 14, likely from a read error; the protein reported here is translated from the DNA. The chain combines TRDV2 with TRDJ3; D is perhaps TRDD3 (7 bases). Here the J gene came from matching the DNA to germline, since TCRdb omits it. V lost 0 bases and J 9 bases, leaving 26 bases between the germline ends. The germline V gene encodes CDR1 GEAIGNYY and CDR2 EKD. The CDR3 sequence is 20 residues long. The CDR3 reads CACDTLGLGKIARGTRQMFF. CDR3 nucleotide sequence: TGTGCCTGTGACACCTTAGGACTGGGGAAAATAGCAAGAGGCACCCGACAGATGTTTTTC.

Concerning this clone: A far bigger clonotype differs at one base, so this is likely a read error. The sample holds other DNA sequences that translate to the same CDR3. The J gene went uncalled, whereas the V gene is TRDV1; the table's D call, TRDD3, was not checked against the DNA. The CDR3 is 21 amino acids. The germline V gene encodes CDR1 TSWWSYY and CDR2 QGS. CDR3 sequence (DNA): TGTGCTCTTGGGGACCGGCCTTCTCGCCACTGGGGGATACCCATGGCCGATAAGCTCATCTTT. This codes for CALGDRPSRHWGIPMADKLIF.

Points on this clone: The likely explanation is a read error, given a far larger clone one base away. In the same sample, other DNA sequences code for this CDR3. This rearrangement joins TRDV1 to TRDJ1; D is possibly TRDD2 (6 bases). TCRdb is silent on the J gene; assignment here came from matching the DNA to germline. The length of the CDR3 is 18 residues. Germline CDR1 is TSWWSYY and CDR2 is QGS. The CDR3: CALGERFLAPGIPAKLIF. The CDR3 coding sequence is TGTGCCCTTGGGGAACGGTTCCTAGCCCCTGGAATCCCAGCGAAACTCATCTTT.

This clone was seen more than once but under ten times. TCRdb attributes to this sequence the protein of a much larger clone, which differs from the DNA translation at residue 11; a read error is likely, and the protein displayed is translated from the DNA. The CDR3 sequence is CACVRTGGYAPDKLIF. The CDR3 region has the DNA TGTGCCTGTGTCCGTACTGGGGGATACGCCCCCGATAAACTCATCTTT. The chain links TRDV2 to TRDJ1; 13 bases line up with TRDD3. TCRdb carries no J gene annotation; the J gene was assigned here by matching the DNA with germline. Germline CDR1 and CDR2: GEAIGNYY and EKD. The CDR3 has 16 residues. Trimming at V came to 5 bases and at J to 3 bases, leaving 8 bases not matched to a gene.

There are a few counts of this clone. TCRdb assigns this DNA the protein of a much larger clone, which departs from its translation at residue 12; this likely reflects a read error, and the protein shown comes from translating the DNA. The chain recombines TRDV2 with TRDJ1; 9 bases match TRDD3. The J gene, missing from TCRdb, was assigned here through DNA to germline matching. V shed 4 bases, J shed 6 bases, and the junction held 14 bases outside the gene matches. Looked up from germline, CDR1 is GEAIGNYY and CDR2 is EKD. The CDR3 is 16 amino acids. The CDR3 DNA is TGTGCCTGTGATGGTACTGGGGGACGTAACTACAATAAACTCATCTTT. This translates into CACDGTGGRNYNKLIF.

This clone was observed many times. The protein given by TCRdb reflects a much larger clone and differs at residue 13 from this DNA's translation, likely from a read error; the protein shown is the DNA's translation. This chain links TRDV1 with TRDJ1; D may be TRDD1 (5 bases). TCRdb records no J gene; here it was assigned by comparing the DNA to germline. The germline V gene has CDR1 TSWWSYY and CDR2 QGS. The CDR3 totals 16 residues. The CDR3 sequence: CALGEEEISLTDRLIF. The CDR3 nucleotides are TGTGCTCTTGGGGAAGAAGAAATCTCTCTTACCGATAGACTCATCTTT.

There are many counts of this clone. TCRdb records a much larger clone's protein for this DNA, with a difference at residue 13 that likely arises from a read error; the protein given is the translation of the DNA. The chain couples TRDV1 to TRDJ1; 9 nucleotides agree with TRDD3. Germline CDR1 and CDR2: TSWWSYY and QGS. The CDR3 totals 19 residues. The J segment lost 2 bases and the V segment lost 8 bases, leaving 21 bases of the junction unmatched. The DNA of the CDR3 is TGTGCTCTTACCATTACCCATGGTTATTTACTGGGGGAGACCGATAAACTCATCTTT. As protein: CALTITHGYLLGETDKLIF.

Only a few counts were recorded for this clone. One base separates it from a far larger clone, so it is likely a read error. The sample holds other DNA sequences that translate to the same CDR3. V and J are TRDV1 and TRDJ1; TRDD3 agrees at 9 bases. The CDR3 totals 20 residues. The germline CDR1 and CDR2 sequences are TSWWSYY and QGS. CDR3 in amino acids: CALGELPPPLGDLYTDKLIF. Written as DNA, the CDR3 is TGTGCTCTCGGGGAACTTCCTCCCCCTCTGGGGGATCTGTACACCGATAAACTCATCTTT.

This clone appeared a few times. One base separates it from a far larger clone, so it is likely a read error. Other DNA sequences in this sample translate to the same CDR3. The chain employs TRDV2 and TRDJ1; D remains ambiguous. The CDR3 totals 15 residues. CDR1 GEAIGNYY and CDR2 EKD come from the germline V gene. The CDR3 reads CACDTVGALTDKLIF. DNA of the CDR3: TGTGCCTGTGACACCGTCGGAGCGCTCACCGATAAACTAATCTTT.

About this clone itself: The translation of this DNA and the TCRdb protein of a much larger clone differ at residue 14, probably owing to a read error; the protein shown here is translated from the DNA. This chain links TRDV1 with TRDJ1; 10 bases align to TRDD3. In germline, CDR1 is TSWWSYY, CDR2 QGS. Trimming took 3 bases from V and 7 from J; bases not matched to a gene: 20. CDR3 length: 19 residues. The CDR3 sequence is CALGDGRHPRGIRSRKLIF. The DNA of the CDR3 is TGTGCTCTTGGGGACGGGCGGCATCCTCGGGGGATACGAAGCCGTAAACTCATCTTT.

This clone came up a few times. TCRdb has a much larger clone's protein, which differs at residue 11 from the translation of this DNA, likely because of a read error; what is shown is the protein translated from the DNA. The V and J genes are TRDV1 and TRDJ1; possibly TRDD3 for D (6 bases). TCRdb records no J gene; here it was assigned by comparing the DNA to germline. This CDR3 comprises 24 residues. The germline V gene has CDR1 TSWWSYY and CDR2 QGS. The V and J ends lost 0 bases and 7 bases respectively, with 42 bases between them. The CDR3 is CALGELGLPLDSLSLGDPSPKLIF. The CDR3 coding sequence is TGTGCTCTTGGGGAACTAGGATTGCCTTTGGACTCCCTTAGTCTTGGGGATCCCTCCCCTAAACTCATCTTT.

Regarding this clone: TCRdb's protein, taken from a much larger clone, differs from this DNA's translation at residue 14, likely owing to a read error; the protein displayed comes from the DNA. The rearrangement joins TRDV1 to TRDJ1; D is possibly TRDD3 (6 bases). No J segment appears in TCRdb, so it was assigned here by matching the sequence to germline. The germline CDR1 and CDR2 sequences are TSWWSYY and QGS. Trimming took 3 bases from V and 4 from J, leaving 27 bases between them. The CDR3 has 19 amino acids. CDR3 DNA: TGTGCTCTTGGGGACCCCTCCCGGATACCTCTACCGTACATCGATAAACTCATCTTT. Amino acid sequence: CALGDPSRIPLPYIDKLIF.

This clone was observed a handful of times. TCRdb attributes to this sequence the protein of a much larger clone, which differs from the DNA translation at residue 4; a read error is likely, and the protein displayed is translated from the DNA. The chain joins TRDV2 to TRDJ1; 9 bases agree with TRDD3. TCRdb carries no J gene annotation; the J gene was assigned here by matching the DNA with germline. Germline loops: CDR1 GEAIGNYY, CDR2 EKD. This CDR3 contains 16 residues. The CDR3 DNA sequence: TGTGCCTGTGGCACCGCCGAAGGTACTGGGGGAAAAAAACTCATCTTT. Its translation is CACGTAEGTGGKKLIF.